The present T cell receptor beta chain was sequenced within a study of T cell responses to AZD1222 COVID-19 vaccine (dated by TCRdb to the early 2020s). Turning to the overall study: TCR sequencing covered approximately 230 trial participants: around 210 given two doses of AZD1222 and 26 given two doses of MenACWY control vaccine. Trial participants were enrolled by age into subgroups of 18-55, 56-69 and 70-plus years, and roughly 150, 30 and 60 TCR-sequenced participants, respectively, were included in these subgroups.

Turning to this clone: It lacks a known antigen. No base quality information exists; no much larger clone differs at one position.

The CDR3 regions of human TCRbeta chains were analyzed by immunosequencing. The study's processing was this. TCRs in the repertoires were compared against a reference library of SARS-CoV-2-specific TCRs that had been generated with the MIRA antigen-specificity platform. Breadth was defined as the fraction of unique TCRs that were SARS-CoV-2-associated, and depth was defined as the fraction of total T cells that were SARS-CoV-2-associated. Using the MIRA data, each spike-specific TCR was assigned both to the spike region to which the TCR was reactive and to a CD4 or CD8 class. Log10-transformed breadth and depth values were compared by one-way ANOVA with Sidak's multiple comparisons tests. Drawn from immuneACCESS, this table holds only the in-frame rearrangements with V and J called that TCRdb kept. Clones are partly lost; checked studies trace under half to an unresolved V gene and leave the rest unexplained. V, J and clone size are taken as reported in that table, and D and trimming were inferred from the DNA itself. The sample table holds roughly 150,000 clones, of which around 87% were seen once. The ten most abundant clones make up roughly a tenth of the sample.

CDR1 is given as MNHEY and CDR2 as SMNVEV, both from the germline V gene (reference sequence). Inclusive of the bounding cysteine and phenylalanine, the CDR3 is 15 residues long. The DNA shown is the 45-base CDR3, in frame from base 1. V has 6 bases trimmed and J has 4 bases trimmed; junction bases matching no gene number 7. This specimen's time point label, per the study, means: about 28 days (+/-7) after the second vaccine dose. Because spike-specific TCR depth and breadth did not differ between the two schedules, AZD1222 recipients who got a second dose at roughly 4 weeks were pooled with those who got a second dose at roughly 12 weeks. Vaccinee samples came from UK trials COV001 and COV002, including a single-blind randomized controlled phase 2/3 trial of AZD1222 (ChAdOx1 nCoV-19) in healthy adults. Trial participant PBMC samples were collected at day 0 and day 28 after the second dose for TCRbeta chain sequencing.

Overall study results and their limits: Spike-specific TCR breadth and depth rose significantly after two AZD1222 doses compared with day 0 and with MenACWY recipients. Conclusions about previously exposed vaccinees were limited because only six AZD1222 recipients were SARS-CoV-2 seropositive at baseline. Because no day 14 peak-response samples were available, the repertoires could be characterized only after the peak T cell response. Nearly half of unique spike-specific TCRs reportedly recognized epitopes outside regions mutated in the B.1.351 and B.1.1.7 variants. In the small 56-69-year group, the increase in depth fell short of significance, most likely because of low power. CD4 TCRs associated with the vaccine covered the entire spike protein, and the dominant responses were in regions 160-218 and 743-854. Participants were mostly white British, with more females than males. The authors suggested clonal diversity may have been underestimated.

Sequencing used peripheral blood, obtained 28 days after the second AZD1222 dose. The chain links TRBV27 with TRBJ2-3, and 10 junctional nucleotides match TRBD2. The origin of this receptor is an adult who received the AZD1222 COVID-19 vaccine. The sequenced DNA is TGTGCCAGCAGGTCTAGCGGGAGAGGTCCAGATACGCAGTATTTT. It codes for CASRSSGRGPDTQYF.